This entry features one T cell receptor beta chain sequence. As yet, its antigen is unknown. These data come from a study of T cell responses to AZD1222 COVID-19 vaccine. Study-wide results and caveats: Females outnumbered males among donors, who were mostly white British; clonal diversity was possibly underestimated. Repertoires were sampled only after the peak T cell response.

Whether given at about 4 or about 12 weeks, second doses were pooled. Only in-frame clones appear in the TCRdb table, and some are missing; sequencing was by immunoSEQ multiplex PCR. The sample comprises roughly 120,000 clones, roughly nine tenths of which are singletons, and 1.5% to 2% rests with the top ten. The sample was peripheral blood, taken 28 days after the second AZD1222 dose. The clonotype comes from an adult who received the AZD1222 COVID-19 vaccine.

In DNA form, the CDR3 reads TGTGCCAGCAGCCGAGTTCAAGGGACAGCTACTAACTATGGCTACACCTTC. Translating gives CASSRVQGTATNYGYTF. The chain is built from TRBV3-1 (or the pseudogene TRBV3-2) and TRBJ1-2; 7 bases map to TRBD1. With V trimmed by 4 bases and J by 0 bases, 11 bases remained unmatched. This CDR3 spans 17 amino acids. The germline V gene has CDR1 LGHDT and CDR2 YNNKEL (reference sequence).